Described below is a single T cell receptor (beta chain) sequence and its context. As yet, its antigen is unknown. Unstimulated Tregs (CD4+CD25+CD127-) and CD4+CD25- non-Tregs were sorted from PBMCs. The junction had 5 bases not matched to a gene; V was cut back by 5 bases and J by 3 bases. The CDR3 has 15 residues. CDR1 GTSNPN and CDR2 SVGIG come from the germline V gene (reference sequence). This sample is drawn from a study of Tregs in tolerant kidney transplant recipients. Regarding the study as a whole: This study did not directly address biological reproducibility. The small number of patients limits these findings pending further validation. Expanding Tregs on activated donor B cells appeared to best identify donor-specific TCRbeta clones.

Data came from immunoSEQ multiplex PCR; TCRdb stores just in-frame clones and leaves some out. The sample consists of under 100,000 clones, around nine tenths of them appearing once. J is TRBJ1-5 and V is TRBV30; 12 bases line up with TRBD1. The sequence came from a human donor in good health. The specimen was CD8+ T cells from blood. CDR3: CAWGGTGGANQPQHF. The CDR3 coding sequence is TGTGCCTGGGGAGGGACAGGGGGCGCCAATCAGCCCCAGCATTTT. The variable domain in full, completed from reference TRBV30 and TRBJ1-5, reads SQTIHQWPATLVQPVGSPLSLECTVEGTSNPNLYWYRQAAGRGLQLLFYSVGIGQISSEVPQNLSASRPQDRQFILSSKKLLLSDSGFYLCAWGGTGGANQPQHFGDGTRLSIL.